The clone carrying this T cell receptor beta chain was found once. The CDR3 loop spans 14 amino acids. Trimming cost V 6 bases and J 4 bases; bases outside gene matches: 5. The V gene's germline CDR1 is MNHEY and CDR2 SMNVEV (reference sequence). RNA in amounts of roughly 0.5 to 1 ug was reverse transcribed with random hexamers. TCRdb re-called the immunoSEQ multiplex PCR reads through MiXCR, storing one row per CDR3 protein. This repertoire shows around 300,000 distinct CDR3 sequences, 92% found once; its top ten account for roughly 0.059%. This sample stems from a study of CD8 T cells in Susac syndrome.

Source material: CD4+ T cells from PBMCs. The TCR originated in a human donor with multiple sclerosis. The gene calls are TRBV27 and TRBJ2-5; TRBD2 matches 10 bases. CDR3: CASRGRTSGETQYF. CDR3 DNA: TGTGCCAGCAGGGGCCGGACTAGCGGAGAGACCCAGTACTTC.